Sequencing of this T cell receptor beta chain was carried out in a study of beta chain features in type 1 diabetes. The isolated RNA, all of it, was reverse transcribed, so expressed TCRB transcripts were what got sequenced. The read count averaged approximately 4 million across naive, central memory and regulatory T cell samples. Clones were read by immunoSEQ multiplex PCR, and TCRdb kept only the in-frame ones, dropping some. The sample includes under 450,000 clones, approximately 14% of them seen just once. Sorting that relied on CD45RO/CCR7/CD25/CD127/CD95/CD27 yielded CD4+ naive, central memory, regulatory and stem cell-like memory cells. V lost 6 bases to trimming and J lost 1 base, with 12 bases between them. From germline, CDR1 is SNHLY and CDR2 FYNNEI. The CDR3 consists of 14 residues.

This clonotype was sampled from a man aged 25-40 years in good health. The specimen sequenced was naive CD4+ T cells from blood. The chain recombines TRBV2 with TRBJ2-5; D remains unclear. As DNA, the CDR3 is TGTGCCAGCAGCCCCGGGCGGATCCAAGAGACCCAGTACTTC. As protein: CASSPGRIQETQYF.